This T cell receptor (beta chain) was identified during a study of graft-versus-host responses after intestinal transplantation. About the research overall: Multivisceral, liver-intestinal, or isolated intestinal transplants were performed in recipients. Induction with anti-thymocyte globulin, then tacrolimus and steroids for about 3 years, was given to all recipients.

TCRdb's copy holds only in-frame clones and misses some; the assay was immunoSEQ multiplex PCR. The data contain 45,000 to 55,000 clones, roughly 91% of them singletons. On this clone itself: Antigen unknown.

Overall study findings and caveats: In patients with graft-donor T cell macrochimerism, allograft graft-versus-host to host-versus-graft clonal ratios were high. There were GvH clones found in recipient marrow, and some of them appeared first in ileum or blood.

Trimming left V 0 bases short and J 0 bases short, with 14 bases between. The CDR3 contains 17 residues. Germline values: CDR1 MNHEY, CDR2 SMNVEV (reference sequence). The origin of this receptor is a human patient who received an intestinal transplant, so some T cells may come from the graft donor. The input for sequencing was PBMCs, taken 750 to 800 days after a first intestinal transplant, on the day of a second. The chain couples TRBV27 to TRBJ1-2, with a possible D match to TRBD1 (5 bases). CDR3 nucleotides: TGTGCCAGCAGTTTATCGATACGGGGGATGACTAACTATGGCTACACCTTC. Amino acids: CASSLSIRGMTNYGYTF.